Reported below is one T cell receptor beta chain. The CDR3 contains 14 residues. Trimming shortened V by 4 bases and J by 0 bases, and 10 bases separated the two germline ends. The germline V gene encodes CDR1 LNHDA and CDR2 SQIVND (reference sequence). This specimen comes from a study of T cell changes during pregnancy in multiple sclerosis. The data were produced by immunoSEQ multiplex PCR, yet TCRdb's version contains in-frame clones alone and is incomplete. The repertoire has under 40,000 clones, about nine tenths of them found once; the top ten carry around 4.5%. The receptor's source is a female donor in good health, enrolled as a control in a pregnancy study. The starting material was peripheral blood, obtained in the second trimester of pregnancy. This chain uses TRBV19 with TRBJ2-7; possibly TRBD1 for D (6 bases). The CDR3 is CASSKDSLSYEQYF. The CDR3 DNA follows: TGTGCCAGTAGTAAGGACAGCCTCTCCTACGAGCAGTACTTC.